Listed below are T cell receptor beta chains from one sample, sequenced in a study of blood T cell repertoires in COVID-19. Produced via immunoSEQ multiplex PCR; TCRdb's table is partial and in-frame only. The sample contains a few hundred thousand clones, around 87% of which appear only once. The sample was peripheral blood. The receptors shown here come from a woman aged 45-59 years with acute or convalescent COVID-19. CDR3s include the opening cysteine and the closing phenylalanine or tryptophan. The D gene is left open where the match is weak. Clone size, where shown, is once, few, many, or a class for clones that have expanded.

TRBJ1-1 few . 14 TRBV5-1 TGCGCCAGCAGCTTCGGGGGGCCAAGCACTGAAGCTTTCTTT CASSFGGPSTEAFF
TRBJ1-1 . TRBD1 13 TRBV9 TGTGCCAGCAGCGTCGGGACAGGCACTGAAGCTTTCTTT CASSVGTGTEAFF
TRBJ2-7 . TRBD2 16 TRBV11-2 TGTGCCAGCAGCTTAGGGGGTCCACTAGCGGGAAACGAGCAGTACTTC CASSLGGPLAGNEQYF
TRBJ1-1 . . 10 TRBV19 TGTGCCAGTAGTTCCGGTGGTGCTTTCTTT CASSSGGAFF
TRBJ2-6 . . 15 TRBV5-1 TGCGCCAGCACGTCTGGCCCATCTGGGGCCAACGTCCTGACTTTC CASTSGPSGANVLTF
TRBJ1-2 . . 15 TRBV7-2 TGTGCCAGCAGCTTACGCCGAGACGGGTTCTATGGCTACACCTTC CASSLRRDGFYGYTF
TRBJ1-6 . TRBD1 14 TRBV28 TGTGCCAGCAGCCGAGGGACAGGTTTTTCACCCCTCCACTTT CASSRGTGFSPLHF
TRBJ1-6 . TRBD1 14 TRBV6-2/TRBV6-3 TGTGCCAGCAGTCCCGGGACAGTTAATTCACCCCTCCACTTT CASSPGTVNSPLHF
TRBJ2-3 . TRBD1 14 TRBV18 TGTGCCAGCTCCCCCGGGACAGCCACAGATACGCAGTATTTT CASSPGTATDTQYF
TRBJ2-2 . TRBD2 16 TRBV30 TGTGCCTGGAAAGGGTGGCTAGCGGGAGGCACCGGGGAGCTGTTTTTT CAWKGWLAGGTGELFF
TRBJ2-3 . TRBD1 16 TRBV5-1 TGCGCCAGCAGCTTACCTCGGACAGGGGGCCCAGATACGCAGTATTTT CASSLPRTGGPDTQYF
TRBJ2-3 . TRBD1 14 TRBV5-4 TGTGCCAGCAGCCAGGGACAGGGGACAGATACGCAGTATTTT CASSQGQGTDTQYF
TRBJ1-1 . TRBD1 12 TRBV29-1 TGCAGCGTCGGACAGGGGGGCACTGAAGCTTTCTTT CSVGQGGTEAFF
TRBJ2-1 once . 17 TRBV27 TGTGCCAGCAATTGGGGCCCCGGGACGGGACTTAAGAATGAGCAGTTCTTC CASNWGPGTGLKNEQFF
TRBJ1-2 . TRBD1 14 TRBV27 TGTGCCAGCAGCGGACAGGGAATTAACTATGGCTACACCTTC CASSGQGINYGYTF
TRBJ1-4 . . 16 TRBV11-2 TGTGCCAGCAGCCAAGAACTCGCCGCAACTAATGAAAAACTGTTTTTT CASSQELAATNEKLFF
TRBJ1-2 once . 13 TRBV28 TGTGCCAGCAGGGTGCCAGGAGGCTATGGCTACACCTTC CASRVPGGYGYTF
TRBJ1-5 few TRBD1 16 TRBV6-6 TGTGCCAGCAGTGGACAGGGGGTCTATGGCAATCAGCCCCAGCATTTT CASSGQGVYGNQPQHF
TRBJ2-7 . TRBD2 15 TRBV6-5 TGTGCCAGCAGCCCCGGACTAGCGGGAACCTACGAGCAGTACTTC CASSPGLAGTYEQYF
TRBJ2-7 . TRBD1 14 TRBV9 TGTGCCAGCAGTCAAGGACAGGACCCCTACGAGCAGTACTTC CASSQGQDPYEQYF
TRBJ2-7 . . 13 TRBV2 TGTGCCAGCAGCTACAGCGGAGGCTACGAGCAGTACTTC CASSYSGGYEQYF
TRBJ2-7 . TRBD2 15 TRBV5-5 TGTGCCAGCAGCCCTGGACTAGCGGGAGAGTCCGAGCAGTACTTC CASSPGLAGESEQYF
TRBJ1-5 . TRBD1 15 TRBV30 TGTGCCTACAAAAGATCGACAGGGACAAATCAGCCCCAGCATTTT CAYKRSTGTNQPQHF
TRBJ2-7 . TRBD2 15 TRBV5-1 TGCGCCAGCAGCTTGATAGCGGGAGGTGTCTACGAGCAGTACTTC CASSLIAGGVYEQYF
TRBJ2-3 . . 12 TRBV15 TGTGCCACCAGCTTCATCACAGATACGCAGTATTTT CATSFITDTQYF
TRBJ1-2 . TRBD1 15 TRBV6-5 TGTGCCAGCCCCGGCCGAGGACAGGGCGGAAATGGCTACACCTTC CASPGRGQGGNGYTF
TRBJ2-3 once TRBD2 13 TRBV9 TGTGCCACCGGGCGGGAGGGAACAGATACGCAGTATTTT CATGREGTDTQYF
TRBJ1-5 . . 15 TRBV27 TGTGCCAGCAGTCCTCTTCCAGGTAGCAATCAGCCCCAGCATTTT CASSPLPGSNQPQHF
TRBJ2-1 . . 16 TRBV15 TGTGCCACCAGCAGAGAAGGGACACTAACCTACAATGAGCAGTTCTTC CATSREGTLTYNEQFF
TRBJ2-1 . TRBD2 17 TRBV4-2 TGTGCCAGCAGCCAAGGTTACGGGACTAGCGGCAACAATGAGCAGTTCTTC CASSQGYGTSGNNEQFF
TRBJ2-3 few . 14 TRBV3-1/TRBV3-2 TGTGCCAGCAGCCCGTCGGGGGGCACAGATACGCAGTATTTT CASSPSGGTDTQYF
TRBJ2-7 . TRBD1 15 TRBV25-1 TGTGCCAGCAGTAGGCCCGGACAGGGGTCGTACGAGCAGTACTTC CASSRPGQGSYEQYF